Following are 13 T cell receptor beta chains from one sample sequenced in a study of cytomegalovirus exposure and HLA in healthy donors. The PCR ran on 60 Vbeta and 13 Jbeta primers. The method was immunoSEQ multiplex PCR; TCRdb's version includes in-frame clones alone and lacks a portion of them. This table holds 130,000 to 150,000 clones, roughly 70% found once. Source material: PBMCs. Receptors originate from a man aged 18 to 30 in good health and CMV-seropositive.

The CDR3 DNA reads TGTGCCATCAGTGAGTCGCCTAGCGGGGTGATTGAGCAGTTCTTC. It translates to CAISESPSGVIEQFF. V and J are TRBV10-3 and TRBJ2-1; the match to TRBD2 covers 9 bases. Germline CDR1 ENHRY, CDR2 SYGVKD. V dropped 0 bases and J dropped 9; count of bases not matched to a gene: 6. This CDR3 spans 15 amino acids.

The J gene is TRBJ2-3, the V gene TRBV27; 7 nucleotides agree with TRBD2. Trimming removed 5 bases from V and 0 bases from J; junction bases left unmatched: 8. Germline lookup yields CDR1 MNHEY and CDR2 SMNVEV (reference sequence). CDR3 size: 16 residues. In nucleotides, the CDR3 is TGTGCCAGCAGTCGAGTACTAGCGCAGAGCACAGATACGCAGTATTTT. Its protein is CASSRVLAQSTDTQYF.

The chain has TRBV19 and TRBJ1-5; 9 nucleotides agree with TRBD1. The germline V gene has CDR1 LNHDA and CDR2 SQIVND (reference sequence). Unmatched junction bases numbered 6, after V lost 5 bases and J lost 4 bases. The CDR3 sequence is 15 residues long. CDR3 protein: CASSVLGQGNQPQHF. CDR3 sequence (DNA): TGTGCCAGTAGTGTTCTCGGACAGGGGAATCAGCCCCAGCATTTT.

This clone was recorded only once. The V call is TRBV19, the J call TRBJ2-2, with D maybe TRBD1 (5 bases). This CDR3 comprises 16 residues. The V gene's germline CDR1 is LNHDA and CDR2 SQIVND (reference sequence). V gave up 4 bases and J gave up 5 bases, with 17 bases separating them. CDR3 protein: CASSTAGITSTGELFF. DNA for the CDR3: TGTGCCAGTAGTACGGCAGGGATAACGTCAACCGGGGAGCTGTTTTTT.

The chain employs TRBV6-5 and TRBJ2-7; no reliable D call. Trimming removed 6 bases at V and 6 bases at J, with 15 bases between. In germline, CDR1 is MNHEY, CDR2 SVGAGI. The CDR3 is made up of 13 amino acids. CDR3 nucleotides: TGTGCCAGCAGCGAGAGGCTCAATTCCGAGCAGTACTTC. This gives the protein CASSERLNSEQYF.

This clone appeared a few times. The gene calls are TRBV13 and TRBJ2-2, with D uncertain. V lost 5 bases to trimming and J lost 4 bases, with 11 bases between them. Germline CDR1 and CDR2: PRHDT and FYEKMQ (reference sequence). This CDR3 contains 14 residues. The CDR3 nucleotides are TGTGCCAGCAGCCCCACAGCTTCCACCGGGGAGCTGTTTTTT. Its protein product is CASSPTASTGELFF. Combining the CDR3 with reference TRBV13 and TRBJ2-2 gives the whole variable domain AAGVIQSPRHLIKEKRETATLKCYPIPRHDTVYWYQQGPGQDPQFLISFYEKMQSDKGSIPDRFSAQQFSDYHSELNMSSLELGDSALYFCASSPTASTGELFFGEGSRLTVL.

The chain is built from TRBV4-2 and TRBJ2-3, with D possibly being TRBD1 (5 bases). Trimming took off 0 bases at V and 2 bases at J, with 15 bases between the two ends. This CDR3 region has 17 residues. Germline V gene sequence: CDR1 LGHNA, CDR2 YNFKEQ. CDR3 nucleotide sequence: TGTGCCAGCAGCCAAGAAGGCTCAGGGCCTCCCACAGATACGCAGTATTTT. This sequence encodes CASSQEGSGPPTDTQYF.

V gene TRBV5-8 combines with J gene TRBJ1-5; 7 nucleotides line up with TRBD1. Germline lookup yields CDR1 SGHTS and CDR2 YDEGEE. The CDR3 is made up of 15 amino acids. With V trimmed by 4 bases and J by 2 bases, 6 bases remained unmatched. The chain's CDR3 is CASSPRGLRNQPQHF. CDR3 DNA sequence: TGTGCCAGCAGCCCGAGGGGGCTTCGCAATCAGCCCCAGCATTTT.

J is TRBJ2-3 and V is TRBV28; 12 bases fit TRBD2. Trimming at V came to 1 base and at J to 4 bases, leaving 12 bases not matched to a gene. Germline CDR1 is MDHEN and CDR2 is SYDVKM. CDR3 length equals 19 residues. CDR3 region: CASSLSSGGAFFFPDTQYF. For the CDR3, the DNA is TGTGCCAGCAGTTTATCTAGCGGGGGGGCCTTTTTCTTTCCAGATACGCAGTATTTT.

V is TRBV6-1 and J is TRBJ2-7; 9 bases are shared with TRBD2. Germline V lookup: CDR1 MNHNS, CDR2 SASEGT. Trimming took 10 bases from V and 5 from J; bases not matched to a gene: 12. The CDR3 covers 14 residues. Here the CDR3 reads CATALREGQNEQYF. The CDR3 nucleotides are TGTGCCACCGCCTTGCGGGAGGGCCAGAACGAGCAGTACTTC.

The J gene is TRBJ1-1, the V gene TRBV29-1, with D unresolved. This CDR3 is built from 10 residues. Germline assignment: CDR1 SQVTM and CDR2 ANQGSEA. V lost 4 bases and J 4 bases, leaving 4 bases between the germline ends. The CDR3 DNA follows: TGCAGCGTTGCGGTCACTGAAGCTTTCTTT. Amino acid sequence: CSVAVTEAFF.

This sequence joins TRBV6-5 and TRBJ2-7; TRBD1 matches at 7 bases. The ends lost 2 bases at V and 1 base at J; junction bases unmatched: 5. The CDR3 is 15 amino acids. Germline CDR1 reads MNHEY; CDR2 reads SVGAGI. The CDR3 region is CASSYGTAPSYEQYF. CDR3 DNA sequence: TGTGCCAGCAGTTACGGGACAGCGCCATCCTACGAGCAGTACTTC.

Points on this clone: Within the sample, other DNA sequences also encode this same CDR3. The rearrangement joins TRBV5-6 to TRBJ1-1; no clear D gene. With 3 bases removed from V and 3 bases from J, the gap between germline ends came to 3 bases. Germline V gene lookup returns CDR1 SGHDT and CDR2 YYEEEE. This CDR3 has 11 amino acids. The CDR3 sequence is CASSSDTEAFF. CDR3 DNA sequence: TGTGCCAGCAGCTCCGACACTGAAGCTTTCTTT.